The clone carrying this T cell receptor beta chain was seen only a few times. Its antigen is unidentified. This CDR3 has 14 residues. The ends were cut back, 5 bases at V and 4 bases at J, with 15 bases in the middle. From germline, CDR1 is SGHTA and CDR2 FQGNSA. 5'RACE generated cDNA with 10-nucleotide random UMIs. TCRdb used MiXCR to reprocess the 5' RACE reads, holding one entry per CDR3 protein. Of around 70,000 distinct CDR3 sequences detected, 2.5% to 3.5% appear once; the ten largest clones hold roughly 5.2%. These data belong to a study of neurological immune-mediated disorders. Points from the study as a whole: Across subjects, expanded clones had no CDR3 amino acid sequences in common, pointing to private repertoires in all groups. Repertoires from 18 of 34 multiple sclerosis patients grouped phylogenetically into a related-CDR3 cluster, suggesting a possible signature.

The receptor comes from a woman aged 45-59 years with multiple sclerosis. The chain couples TRBV7-2 to TRBJ2-7; tentatively, D is TRBD2 (7 bases). Sequencing was done on a sample of PBMCs. The CDR3 DNA follows: TGTGCCAGCAGCCTTAACGGGGGGCGGTACGAGCAGTACTTC. It specifies CASSLNGGRYEQYF.